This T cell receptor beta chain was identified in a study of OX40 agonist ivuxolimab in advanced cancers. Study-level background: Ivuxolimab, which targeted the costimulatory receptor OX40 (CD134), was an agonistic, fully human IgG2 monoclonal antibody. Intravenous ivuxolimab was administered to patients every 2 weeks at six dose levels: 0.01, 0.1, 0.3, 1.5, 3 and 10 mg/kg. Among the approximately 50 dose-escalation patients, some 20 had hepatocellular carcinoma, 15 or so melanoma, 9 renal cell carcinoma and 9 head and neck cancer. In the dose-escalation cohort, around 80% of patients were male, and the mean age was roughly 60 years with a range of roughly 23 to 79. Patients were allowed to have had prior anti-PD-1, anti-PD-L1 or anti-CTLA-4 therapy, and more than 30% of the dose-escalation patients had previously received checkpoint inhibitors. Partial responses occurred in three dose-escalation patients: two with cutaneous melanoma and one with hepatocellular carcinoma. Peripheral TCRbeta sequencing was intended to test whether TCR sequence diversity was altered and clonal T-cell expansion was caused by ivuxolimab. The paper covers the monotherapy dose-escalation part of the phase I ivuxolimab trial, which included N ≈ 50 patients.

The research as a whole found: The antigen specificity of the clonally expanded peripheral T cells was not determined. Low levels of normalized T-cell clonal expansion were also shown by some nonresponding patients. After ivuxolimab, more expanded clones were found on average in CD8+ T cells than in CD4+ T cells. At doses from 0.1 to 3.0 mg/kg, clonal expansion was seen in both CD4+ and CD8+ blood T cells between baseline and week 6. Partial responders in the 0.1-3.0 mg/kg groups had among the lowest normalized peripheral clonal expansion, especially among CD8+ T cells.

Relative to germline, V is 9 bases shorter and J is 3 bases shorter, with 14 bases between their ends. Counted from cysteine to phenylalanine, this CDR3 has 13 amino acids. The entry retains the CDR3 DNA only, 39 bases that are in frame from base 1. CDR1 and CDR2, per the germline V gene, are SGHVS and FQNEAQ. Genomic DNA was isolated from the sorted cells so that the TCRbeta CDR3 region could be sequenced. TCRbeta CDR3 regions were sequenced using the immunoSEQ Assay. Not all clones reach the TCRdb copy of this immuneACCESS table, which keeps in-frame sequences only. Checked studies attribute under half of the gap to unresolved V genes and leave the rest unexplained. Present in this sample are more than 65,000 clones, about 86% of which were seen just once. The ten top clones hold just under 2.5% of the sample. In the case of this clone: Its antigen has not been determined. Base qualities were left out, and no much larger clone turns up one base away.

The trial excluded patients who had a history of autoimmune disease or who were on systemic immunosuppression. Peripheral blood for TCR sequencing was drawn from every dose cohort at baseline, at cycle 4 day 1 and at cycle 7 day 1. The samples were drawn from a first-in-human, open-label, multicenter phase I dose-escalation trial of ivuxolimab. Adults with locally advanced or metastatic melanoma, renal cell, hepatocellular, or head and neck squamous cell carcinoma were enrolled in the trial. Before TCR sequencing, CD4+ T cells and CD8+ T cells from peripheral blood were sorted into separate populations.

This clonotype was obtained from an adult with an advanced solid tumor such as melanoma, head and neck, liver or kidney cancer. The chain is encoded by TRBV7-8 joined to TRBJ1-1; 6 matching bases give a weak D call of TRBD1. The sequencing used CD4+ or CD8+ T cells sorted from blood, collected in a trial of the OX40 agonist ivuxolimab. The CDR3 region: CASTQGGYTEAFF. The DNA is TGTGCCAGTACACAAGGGGGTTACACTGAAGCTTTCTTT.